This section outlines one T cell receptor beta chain sequence together with its context. The target of this receptor is not known. Within one base of it there is no much larger clone, and no base qualities were kept. The CDR3 runs 12 amino acids, cysteine and phenylalanine included. Kept here is only the CDR3 DNA, which spans 36 bases and is read in frame from base 1. V loses 7 bases of germline sequence and J loses 4 bases, and the interval between the two ends is 11 bases. CDR1 is given as SQVTM and CDR2 as ANQGSEA, both from the germline V gene. CD8 naive samples were obtained by positive selection for CCR7 among CD45RO-negative cells, yielding a CD45RA+CCR7+ population from which TemRA cells were excluded. Healthy HIV-negative adults with no recently reported acute infections or vaccinations were included as donors. Every donor was a Caucasian adult residing in Nashville, Tennessee, USA. Blood was obtained by leukapheresis, after which PBMCs were separated by Ficoll-Histopaque density gradient centrifugation and cryopreserved in liquid nitrogen vapor phase. Analytical flow cytometry was used to check the purity and quantity of each magnetically sorted T cell population. Genomic DNA was isolated from every sorted fraction and measured by UV absorbance on a Nanodrop 2000c.

These data belong to a study of shared clonotypes between healthy human individuals (dated by TCRdb to 2018 to 2020). Background on the whole study: The cohort included a few men and a couple of women between 18 and 49 years of age. To increase sequencing depth and limit assay-specific biases, TCR repertoire library preparation and sequencing were carried out by different laboratories using diverse techniques. The study deeply sequenced blood TCR repertoires of about 5 healthy adults to estimate repertoire size and the extent of clonotype sharing between individuals. Leukapheresis yielded between about 0.94 and 10 billion PBMCs per donor. Per donor, three plates each were used for CD4 naive and CD4 memory, two for CD8 naive, and one for CD8 memory.

Using the deep immunoSEQ assay, multiplex PCR amplified TCR CDR3 regions from genomic DNA. Genomic DNA extracted from each cell subset was distributed evenly over all wells of several immunoSEQ 96-well plates, and each plate served as one replicate. Each replicate PCR for sorted subsets received approximately 220 ng genomic DNA, equal to tens of thousands of T cell genomes. Purified libraries were measured with a Qubit 3.0 fluorometer, size-checked on a Bioanalyzer 2100, and measured again with the KAPA Library Quantification kit. Every immunoSEQ 96-well plate was sequenced on a dedicated single-read 150-cycle Illumina NextSeq 550 flow cell. Per the authors' processing: Because only junctional sequences without quality scores were contained in the immunoSEQ output, filtering matching that applied to full-length reads could not be performed. Sequences were annotated with PyIR, a Python wrapper for IgBLAST v1.9, and V/J genes and CDR3 were assigned using IMGT germline references. Reads with weak V/J assignments (E-value above 1e-6), missing CDR3, stop codons, out-of-frame junctions, or ambiguous translated residues were removed. V3J clonotypes were defined as sequences sharing an identical inferred V gene, J gene, and CDR3 amino acid sequence. Percentage overlap between repertoires was calculated by dividing the number of shared unique clonotypes by the size of the smaller repertoire. Three approaches were used to assess repertoire richness: RTK rarefaction, the Chao1 estimator, and Recon v2.1 estimates of unobserved clonotypes. Generation probabilities for all TCRbeta clonotypes obtained by the gDNA method from a handful of donors were computed using OLGA. Sourced from immuneACCESS, this table was stored by TCRdb with only in-frame sequences that have V and J called. A share of the clones is absent; for the studies checked, an unresolved V gene accounts for under half, and the remainder has no known explanation. The V and J calls and the clone size are those of that table, but D and trimming were determined from the DNA. This sample gives 500,000 to 700,000 clones in total; 85% to 95% of them show up just once. About 0.11% of the sample lies in the top ten.

Overall study outcomes, separate from this receptor: Sampling was restricted to blood, and TCR repertoires in tissues likely differ from the TCR repertoires found in blood. Even with the large sequencing depth, rarefaction of the sorted-subset datasets indicated that sequencing was incomplete. About 5% of naive CD4, 3.5% of naive CD8, about 2.1% of memory CD4, and over 0.35% of memory CD8 clonotypes were shared across a few donors. Clonotypes shared by all four sorted-subset donors showed higher generation probabilities than non-shared clonotypes. Because the study included a small number of donors, the genetic and exposure-history diversity represented was limited. Naive subsets generally had larger estimated clonotype richness than memory subsets did. Pairwise subsampling indicated that sequencing depth was expected to affect the degree of clonotype sharing among donors.

The source material was naive CD8+ T cells sorted from blood. The cell subset or site label, read with the paper, signifies: CD45RA+CCR7+. The sequence was obtained from a woman in her twenties or thirties in good health. The rearranged segments are TRBV29-1 and TRBJ2-1; TRBD2 is a possible D gene, resting on 6 matching bases. The nucleotide sequence reads TGCAGCGGTGGAGGGGCTTACAATGAGCAGTTCTTC. Its protein is CSGGGAYNEQFF.